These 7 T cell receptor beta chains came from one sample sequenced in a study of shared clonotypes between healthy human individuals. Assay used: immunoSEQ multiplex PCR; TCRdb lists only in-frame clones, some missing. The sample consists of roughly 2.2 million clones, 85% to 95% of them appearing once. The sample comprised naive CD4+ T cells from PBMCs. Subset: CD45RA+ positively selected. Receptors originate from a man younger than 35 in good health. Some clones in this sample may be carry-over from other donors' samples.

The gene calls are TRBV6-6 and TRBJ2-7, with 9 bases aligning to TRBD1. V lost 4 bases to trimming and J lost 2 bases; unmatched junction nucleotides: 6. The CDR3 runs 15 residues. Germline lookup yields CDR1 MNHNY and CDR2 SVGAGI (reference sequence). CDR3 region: CASSLTGGITYEQYF. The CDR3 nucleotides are TGTGCCAGCAGTTTGACAGGGGGGATCACCTACGAGCAGTACTTC.

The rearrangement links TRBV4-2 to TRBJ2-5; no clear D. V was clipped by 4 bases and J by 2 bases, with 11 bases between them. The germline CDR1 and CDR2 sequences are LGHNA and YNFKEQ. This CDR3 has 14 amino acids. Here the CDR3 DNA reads TGTGCCAGCAGCCCCCACCCGGGTCAAGAGACCCAGTACTTC. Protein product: CASSPHPGQETQYF.

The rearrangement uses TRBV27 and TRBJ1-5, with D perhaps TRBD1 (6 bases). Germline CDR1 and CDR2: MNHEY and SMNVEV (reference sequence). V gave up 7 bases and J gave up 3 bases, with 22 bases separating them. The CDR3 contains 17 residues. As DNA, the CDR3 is TGTGCCAGCAACCCATCAGGGGCACAACCTTACAATCAGCCCCAGCATTTT. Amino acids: CASNPSGAQPYNQPQHF.

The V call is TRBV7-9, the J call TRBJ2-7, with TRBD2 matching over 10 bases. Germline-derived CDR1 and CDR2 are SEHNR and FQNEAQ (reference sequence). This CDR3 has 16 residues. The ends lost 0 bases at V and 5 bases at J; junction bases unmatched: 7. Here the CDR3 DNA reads TGTGCCAGCAGCTTAGCGCTAGCGGGAGATAGGGACGAGCAGTACTTC. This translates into CASSLALAGDRDEQYF.

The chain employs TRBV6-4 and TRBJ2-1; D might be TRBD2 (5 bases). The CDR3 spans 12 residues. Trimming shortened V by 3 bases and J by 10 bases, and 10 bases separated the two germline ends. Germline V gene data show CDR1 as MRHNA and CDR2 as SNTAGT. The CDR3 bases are TGTGCCAGCAGTGAGAGACTACCCGAGCAGTTCTTC. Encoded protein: CASSERLPEQFF.

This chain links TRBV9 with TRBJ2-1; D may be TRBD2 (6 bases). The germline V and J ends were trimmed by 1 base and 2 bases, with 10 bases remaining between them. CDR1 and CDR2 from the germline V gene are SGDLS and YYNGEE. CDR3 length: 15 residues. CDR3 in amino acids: CASSVLEGTYNEQFF. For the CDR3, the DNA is TGTGCCAGCAGCGTATTGGAGGGTACCTACAATGAGCAGTTCTTC.

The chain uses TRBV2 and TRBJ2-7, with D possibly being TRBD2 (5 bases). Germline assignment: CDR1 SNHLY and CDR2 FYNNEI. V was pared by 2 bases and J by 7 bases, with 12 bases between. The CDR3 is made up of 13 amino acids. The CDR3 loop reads CASSEYLAGEQYF. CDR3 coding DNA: TGTGCCAGCAGTGAATATTTGGCGGGTGAGCAGTACTTC.